This T cell receptor (beta chain) was found in a study of cytotoxic CD8 clonotypes in ibrutinib-treated CLL. Target depth was 1 in 200,000 to 1 in 1 million T cells, about 10x per clonotype. Sequencing used immunoSEQ multiplex PCR; TCRdb keeps in-frame clones, though not all of them. Altogether 68,000 or so clones are present, more than 60% being singletons, with the ten largest covering roughly 6%. CDR1 SQVTM and CDR2 ANQGSEA come from the germline V gene. The V and J ends lost 1 base and 0 bases, in that order; junction bases with no gene match: 6. The CDR3 is 16 residues long. General study points: Public clonotypes, an uncommon group, contracted or remained stable on treatment.

Note on this clone: No antigen is known for it.

The receptor's source is a human donor with chronic lymphocytic leukemia. The rearrangement joins TRBV29-1 to TRBJ1-3; 7 positions agree with TRBD1. This specimen consisted of PBMCs, obtained after 12 months of ibrutinib treatment. The CDR3 loop reads CSVEARQGGSGNTIYF. For the CDR3, the DNA is TGCAGCGTTGAAGCGCGACAGGGCGGCTCTGGAAACACCATATATTTT.